The 9 T cell receptor beta chains below come from one sample, sequenced in a study of a mutant IDH1 vaccine in newly diagnosed glioma. Measured with immunoSEQ multiplex PCR; TCRdb has only the in-frame clones, and not every one. The repertoire has 50,000 or so clones, around 78% of them found once; the top ten carry approximately 1.8%. Their target antigens are unknown. Time point in this sample: week 5, during vaccination. Topical imiquimod was applied with each vaccine dose, which held 300 ug of mutant IDH1 20-mer peptide. Sequencing used PBMCs, obtained from a glioma patient whose treatment included an IDH1 peptide vaccine. The receptor set was obtained from a woman between 40 and 50 years old with glioma.

V is TRBV7-8 and J is TRBJ1-2; a weak D match, TRBD1 (5 bases). The CDR3 is made up of 11 amino acids. The germline gives CDR1 SGHVS, CDR2 FQNEAQ. The ends were cut back, 5 bases at V and 6 bases at J, with 7 bases in the middle. CDR3 sequence: CASSPGDGYTF. The CDR3 region has the DNA TGTGCCAGCAGCCCGGGGGATGGCTACACCTTC.

Only one count was recorded for this clone. This chain links TRBV9 with TRBJ1-2, with no clear D. Germline V gene data show CDR1 as SGDLS and CDR2 as YYNGEE. V was trimmed by 3 bases and J by 3 bases, leaving 15 bases between them. This CDR3 region has 15 residues. As DNA, the CDR3 is TGTGCCAGCAGCGCAAGAGGACCTGGAGACTATGGCTACACCTTC. It specifies CASSARGPGDYGYTF.

The chain has TRBV10-2 and TRBJ2-7; 7 nucleotides agree with TRBD1. Germline loops: CDR1 WSHSY, CDR2 SAAADI. Trimming removed 6 bases from V and 2 bases from J; junction bases left unmatched: 1. The CDR3 has 12 residues. CDR3 loop: CASSQGAYEQYF. CDR3 nucleotide sequence: TGCGCCAGCAGCCAGGGGGCCTACGAGCAGTACTTC.

V usage is TRBV11-3 and J usage is TRBJ1-3, with a tentative D call TRBD1 (5 bases). Trimming took off 3 bases at V and 2 bases at J, with 8 bases between the two ends. CDR3 size: 14 residues. Per the germline V gene, CDR1 is SGHNT and CDR2 is YENEEA. The CDR3 loop is CASSFQGTGNTIYF. The CDR3 DNA reads as TGTGCCAGCAGCTTTCAGGGAACTGGAAACACCATATATTTT.

This rearrangement joins TRBV4-3 to TRBJ1-4; 8 bases fit TRBD1. The CDR3 covers 17 residues. Germline V gives CDR1 LGHNA, CDR2 YSLEER. Trimming cost V 0 bases and J 0 bases; bases outside gene matches: 3. The DNA of the CDR3 is TGCGCCAGCAGCCAAGACCCACAGGGGGCAACTAATGAAAAACTGTTTTTT. It specifies CASSQDPQGATNEKLFF.

The gene calls are TRBV4-2 and TRBJ2-7; possibly TRBD2 for D (7 bases). The germline CDR1 and CDR2 sequences are LGHNA and YNFKEQ. Trimming shortened V by 0 bases and J by 4 bases, and 13 bases separated the two germline ends. The length of the CDR3 is 15 residues. The CDR3 protein is CASSQDGGGQYEQYF. The DNA of the CDR3 is TGTGCCAGCAGCCAAGATGGGGGGGGCCAGTACGAGCAGTACTTC.

This chain links TRBV18 with TRBJ1-5, with D tentatively TRBD1 (5 bases). The CDR3 consists of 15 residues. The ends were cut back, 4 bases at V and 0 bases at J, with 10 bases in the middle. CDR1 and CDR2 from the germline V gene are KGHSH and LQKENI. The CDR3 loop is CASSRDDSSNQPQHF. The DNA of the CDR3 is TGTGCCAGCTCACGGGACGACAGTAGCAATCAGCCCCAGCATTTT.

This chain uses TRBV5-8 with TRBJ2-1; D gene ambiguous. The CDR3 totals 17 residues. V dropped 4 bases and J dropped 0 bases, with 17 bases sitting between them. Germline V gene sequence: CDR1 SGHTS, CDR2 YDEGEE. In nucleotides, the CDR3 is TGTGCCAGCAGCCTACGAGTCCTACTTAGCTCCTACAATGAGCAGTTCTTC. Translated: CASSLRVLLSSYNEQFF.

CDR3 sequence reads: CASSSGQGLSSYEQYF. The CDR3 DNA is TGTGCCAGCAGTTCGGGACAGGGTTTGAGCTCCTACGAGCAGTACTTC. This rearrangement joins TRBV6-5 to TRBJ2-7; 9 bases agree with TRBD1. V gave up 4 bases and J gave up 0 bases; unmatched junction bases: 7. This CDR3 comprises 16 residues. Per germline, CDR1 MNHEY and CDR2 SVGAGI.